The source of this T cell receptor beta chain is a study of cytomegalovirus exposure and HLA in healthy donors. Study information: The approximately 670 first-cohort repertoires shared a platform with the 120 or so validation repertoires, as reported in a later analysis.

The repertoire was sequenced with immunoSEQ multiplex PCR; TCRdb's copy has only in-frame clones and lacks some. This table has about 160,000 clones, 75% to 90% appearing once. V gave up 8 bases and J gave up 10 bases; unmatched junction bases: 14. The germline CDR1 and CDR2 sequences are MNHEY and SMNVEV (reference sequence). This CDR3 spans 14 amino acids. The gene calls are TRBV27 and TRBJ2-1, with TRBD2 identical over 7 bases. The origin of this receptor is a woman between 18 and 30 years old in good health and CMV-seronegative. Specimen: PBMCs. CDR3 amino acids: CASGERGPGIEQFF. CDR3 nucleotides: TGTGCCAGCGGGGAGCGGGGCCCTGGTATAGAGCAGTTCTTC.